This T cell receptor (beta chain) was found in a study of breast tumors, draining lymph nodes, adjacent tissues. Study results and limitations: Data only fit, rather than demonstrated, lymph node origin of most tumor T cells. Tumor TCR diversity was below lymph nodes but above nontumor tissue. Most tumor T cells seemingly derive from lymph node, then expand in tumor. Tumor and nontumor repertoires were significantly more similar in luminal-like than in basal-like breast cancer.

TCRdb recomputed calls from the multiplex PCR reads with MiXCR, one row per CDR3 protein. The sample lists a few hundred thousand distinct CDR3 sequences; around 34% were seen once. The CDR3 is 14 amino acids. The J segment lost 7 bases and the V segment lost 5 bases, leaving 7 bases of the junction unmatched. Turning to this clonotype: The target antigen is unknown.

Breast cancer patients provided tissue from their axillary draining lymph nodes. The clonotype originates from a female donor with breast cancer. Some clones in this sample may be carry-over from other donors' samples. Sample: axillary lymph node tissue. V usage is TRBV12-3 or TRBV12-4 and J usage is TRBJ1-4; 7 bases align to TRBD1. The CDR3 loop is CASSTDRATEKLFF. The CDR3 DNA is TGTGCCAGCAGTACCGACAGGGCGACTGAAAAACTGTTTTTT.